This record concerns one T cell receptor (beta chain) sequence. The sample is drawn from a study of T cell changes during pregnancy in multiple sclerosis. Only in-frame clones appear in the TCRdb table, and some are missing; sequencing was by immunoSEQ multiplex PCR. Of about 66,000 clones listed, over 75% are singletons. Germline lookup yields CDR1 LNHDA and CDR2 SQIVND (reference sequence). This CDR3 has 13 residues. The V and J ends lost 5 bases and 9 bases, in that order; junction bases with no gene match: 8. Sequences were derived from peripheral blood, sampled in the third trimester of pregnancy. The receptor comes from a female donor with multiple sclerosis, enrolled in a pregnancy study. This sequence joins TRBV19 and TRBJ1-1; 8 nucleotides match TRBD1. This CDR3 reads CASSPRTGYQAFF. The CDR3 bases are TGTGCCAGTAGTCCGCGGACAGGGTACCAAGCTTTCTTT.